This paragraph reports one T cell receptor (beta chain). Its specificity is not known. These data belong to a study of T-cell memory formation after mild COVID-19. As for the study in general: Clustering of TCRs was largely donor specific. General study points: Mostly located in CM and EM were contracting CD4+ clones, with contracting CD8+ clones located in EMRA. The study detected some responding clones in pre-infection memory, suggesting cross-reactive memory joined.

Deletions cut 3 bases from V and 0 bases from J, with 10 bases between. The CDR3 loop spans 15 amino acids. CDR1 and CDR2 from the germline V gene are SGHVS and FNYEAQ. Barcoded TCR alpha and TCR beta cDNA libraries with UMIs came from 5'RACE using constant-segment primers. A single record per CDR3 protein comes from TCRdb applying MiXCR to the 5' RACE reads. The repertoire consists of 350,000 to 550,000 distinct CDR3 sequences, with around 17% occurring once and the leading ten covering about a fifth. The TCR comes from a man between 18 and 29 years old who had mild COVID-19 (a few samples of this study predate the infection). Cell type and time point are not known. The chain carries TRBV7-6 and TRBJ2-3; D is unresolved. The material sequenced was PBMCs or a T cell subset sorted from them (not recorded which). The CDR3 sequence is CASSLSQPSTDTQYF. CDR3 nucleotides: TGTGCCAGCAGCTTGAGTCAGCCTAGCACAGATACGCAGTATTTT.